The 6 T cell receptor beta chains given below trace back to one sample, sequenced in a study of OX40 agonist ivuxolimab in advanced cancers. Libraries were prepared by immunoSEQ multiplex PCR; TCRdb keeps only in-frame clonotypes and omits some of them. The sample has about 100,000 clones, around 91% seen once. The material sequenced was CD4+ or CD8+ T cells sorted from blood, taken in a trial of the OX40 agonist ivuxolimab. The receptors were sampled from an adult with an advanced solid tumor such as melanoma, head and neck, liver or kidney cancer.

The chain carries TRBV10-2 and TRBJ2-2, with 8 bases fitting TRBD1. The V and J ends lost 10 bases and 1 base, in that order; junction bases with no gene match: 5. The CDR3 has 14 amino acids. The germline CDR1 and CDR2 sequences are WSHSY and SAAADI. CDR3 bases: TGCGCCACCCCCGGACAGGGGAACACCGGGGAGCTGTTTTTT. This encodes CATPGQGNTGELFF.

The chain employs TRBV5-1 and TRBJ2-1; D might be TRBD1 or TRBD2, each matching 5 bases. Trimming stripped 2 bases from V and 7 bases from J, with 25 bases between. CDR3 length equals 18 residues. Germline V gives CDR1 SGHRS, CDR2 YFSETQ. The CDR3: CASSFGIGQGFLGNEQFF. DNA of the CDR3: TGCGCCAGCAGCTTCGGGATTGGCCAGGGTTTTTTAGGGAATGAGCAGTTCTTC.

V gene TRBV5-1 combines with J gene TRBJ1-4, with 10 bases aligning to TRBD1. This CDR3 region has 15 residues. Germline CDR1 is SGHRS and CDR2 is YFSETQ. After removal of 0 bases from V and 7 bases from J, the junction contained 3 bases not matched to a gene. Here the CDR3 DNA reads TGCGCCAGCAGCTTGGTTGGGACAGGGGTTGAAAAACTGTTTTTT. It is translated as CASSLVGTGVEKLFF.

The chain carries TRBV5-1 and TRBJ2-3; unclear D gene. Germline V gene sequence: CDR1 SGHRS, CDR2 YFSETQ. With 0 bases removed from V and 0 bases from J, the gap between germline ends came to 5 bases. The CDR3 is 14 amino acids. The CDR3 here is CASSLGSSTDTQYF. CDR3 nucleotides: TGCGCCAGCAGCTTGGGTAGTAGCACAGATACGCAGTATTTT.

The chain recombines TRBV30 with TRBJ2-5; 7 positions agree with TRBD2. Germline V gene lookup returns CDR1 GTSNPN and CDR2 SVGIG (reference sequence). V was clipped by 4 bases and J by 4 bases; unmatched bases: 12. The CDR3 spans 15 residues. Here the CDR3 reads CAWTLGQRGGETQYF. The CDR3 DNA reads TGTGCCTGGACCCTCGGGCAGCGGGGAGGAGAGACCCAGTACTTC.

CDR3 residues: CATSRGQGTYTEAFF. The CDR3 nucleotides read TGTGCCACCAGCCGCGGACAGGGAACCTACACTGAAGCTTTCTTT. The rearrangement links TRBV15 to TRBJ1-1, with 8 nucleotides matching TRBD1. This CDR3 region has 15 residues. Germline CDR1 reads LNHNV; CDR2 reads YYDKDF (reference sequence). Trimming took 5 bases from V and 3 from J; bases not matched to a gene: 8.